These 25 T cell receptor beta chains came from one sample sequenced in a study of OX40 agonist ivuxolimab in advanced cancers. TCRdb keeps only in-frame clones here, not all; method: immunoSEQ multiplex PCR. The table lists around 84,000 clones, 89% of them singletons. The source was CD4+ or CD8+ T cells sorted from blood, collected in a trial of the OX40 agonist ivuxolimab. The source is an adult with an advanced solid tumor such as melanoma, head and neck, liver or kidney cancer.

The CDR3 loop reads CASRTLTANGYTF. The CDR3 nucleotides read TGTGCCAGCAGGACCTTGACAGCCAATGGCTACACCTTC. The chain couples TRBV28 to TRBJ1-2; possibly TRBD1 for D (5 bases). Trimming shortened V by 6 bases and J by 6 bases, and 14 bases separated the two germline ends. In germline, CDR1 is MDHEN, CDR2 SYDVKM. The CDR3 totals 13 residues.

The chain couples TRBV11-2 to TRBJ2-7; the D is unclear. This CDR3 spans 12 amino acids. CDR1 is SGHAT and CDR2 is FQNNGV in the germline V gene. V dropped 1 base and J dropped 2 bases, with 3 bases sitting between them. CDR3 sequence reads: CASSLGAYEQYF. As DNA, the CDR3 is TGTGCCAGCAGCTTAGGGGCCTACGAGCAGTACTTC.

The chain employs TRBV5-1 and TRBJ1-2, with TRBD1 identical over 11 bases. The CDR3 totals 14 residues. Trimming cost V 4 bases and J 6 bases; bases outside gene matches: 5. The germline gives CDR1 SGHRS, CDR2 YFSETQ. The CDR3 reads CASSRDRGRDGYTF. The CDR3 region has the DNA TGCGCCAGCAGCAGGGACAGGGGGAGGGATGGCTACACCTTC.

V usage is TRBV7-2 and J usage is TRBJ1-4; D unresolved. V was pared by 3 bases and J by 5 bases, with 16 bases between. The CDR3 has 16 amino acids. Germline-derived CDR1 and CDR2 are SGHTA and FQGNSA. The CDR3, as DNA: TGTGCCAGCAGCTTTATGCACACCTGGGAAAATGAAAAACTGTTTTTT. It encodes CASSFMHTWENEKLFF.

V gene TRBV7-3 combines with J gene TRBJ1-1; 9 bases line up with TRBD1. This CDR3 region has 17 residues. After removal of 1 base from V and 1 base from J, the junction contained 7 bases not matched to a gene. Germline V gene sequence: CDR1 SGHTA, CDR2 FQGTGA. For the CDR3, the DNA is TGTGCCAGCAGCTTAAGGCCCCCGACAGGGGGGAACACTGAAGCTTTCTTT. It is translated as CASSLRPPTGGNTEAFF.

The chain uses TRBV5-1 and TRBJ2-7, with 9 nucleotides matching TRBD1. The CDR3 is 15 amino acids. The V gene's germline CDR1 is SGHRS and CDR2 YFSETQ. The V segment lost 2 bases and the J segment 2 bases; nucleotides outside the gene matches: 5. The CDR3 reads CASSLPGQGTYEQYF. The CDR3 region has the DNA TGCGCCAGCAGCTTACCGGGACAGGGCACCTACGAGCAGTACTTC. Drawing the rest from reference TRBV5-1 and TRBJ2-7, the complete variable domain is KAGVTQTPRYLIKTRGQQVTLSCSPISGHRSVSWYQQTPGQGLQFLFEYFSETQRNKGNFPGRFSGRQFSNSRSEMNVSTLELGDSALYLCASSLPGQGTYEQYFGPGTRLTVT.

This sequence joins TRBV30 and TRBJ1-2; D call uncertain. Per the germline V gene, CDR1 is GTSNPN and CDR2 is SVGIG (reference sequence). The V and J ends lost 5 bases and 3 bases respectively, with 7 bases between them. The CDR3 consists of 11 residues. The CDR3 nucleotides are TGTGCCTGGGGGCGAGACTATGGCTACACCTTC. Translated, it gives CAWGRDYGYTF.

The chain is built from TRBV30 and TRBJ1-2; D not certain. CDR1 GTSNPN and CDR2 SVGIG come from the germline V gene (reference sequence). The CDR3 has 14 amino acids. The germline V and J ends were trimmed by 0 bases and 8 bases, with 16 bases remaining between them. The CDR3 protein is CAWSVQAGREGYTF. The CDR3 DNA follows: TGTGCCTGGAGTGTACAAGCGGGCCGGGAGGGCTACACCTTC.

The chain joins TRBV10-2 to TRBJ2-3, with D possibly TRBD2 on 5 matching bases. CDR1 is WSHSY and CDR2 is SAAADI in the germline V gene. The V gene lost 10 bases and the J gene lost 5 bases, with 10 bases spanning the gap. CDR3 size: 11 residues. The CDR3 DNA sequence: TGCGCCACGGTAGCGTTAGATACGCAGTATTTT. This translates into CATVALDTQYF.

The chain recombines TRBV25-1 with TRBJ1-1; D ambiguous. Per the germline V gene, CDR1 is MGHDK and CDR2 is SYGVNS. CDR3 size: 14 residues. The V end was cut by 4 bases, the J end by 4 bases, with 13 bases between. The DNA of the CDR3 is TGTGCCAGCAGTGGTTTGGGTCTTAGCACTGAAGCTTTCTTT. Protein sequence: CASSGLGLSTEAFF.

The CDR3 here is CASSFGKAGELFF. CDR3 coding DNA: TGTGCCAGCAGCTTCGGGAAGGCCGGGGAGCTGTTTTTT. The chain uses TRBV7-2 and TRBJ2-2; D might be TRBD2 (5 bases). This CDR3 has 13 residues. Deletions cut 3 bases from V and 6 bases from J, with 8 bases between. Germline V gene sequence: CDR1 SGHTA, CDR2 FQGNSA. The full variable domain, completed using reference TRBV7-2 and TRBJ2-2, is GAGVSQSPSNKVTEKGKDVELRCDPISGHTALYWYRQSLGQGLEFLIYFQGNSAPDKSGLPSDRFSAERTGGSVSTLTIQRTQQEDSAVYLCASSFGKAGELFFGEGSRLTVL.

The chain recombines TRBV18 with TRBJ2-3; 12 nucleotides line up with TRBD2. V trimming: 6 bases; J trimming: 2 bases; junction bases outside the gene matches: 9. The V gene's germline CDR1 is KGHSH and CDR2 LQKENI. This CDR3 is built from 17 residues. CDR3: CASSRTTSGGPTDTQYF. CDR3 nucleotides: TGTGCCAGCTCTCGCACTACTAGCGGGGGGCCCACAGATACGCAGTATTTT.

The CDR3 loop is CASSFDRLSNEKLFF. The CDR3 coding sequence is TGTGCCAGCAGCTTCGACAGGTTAAGTAATGAAAAACTGTTTTTT. The rearrangement joins TRBV7-9 to TRBJ1-4; the D gene is possibly TRBD1 (6 bases). The CDR3 loop spans 15 amino acids. V lost 3 bases to trimming and J lost 4 bases, with 12 bases between them. The germline CDR1 and CDR2 sequences are SEHNR and FQNEAQ (reference sequence).

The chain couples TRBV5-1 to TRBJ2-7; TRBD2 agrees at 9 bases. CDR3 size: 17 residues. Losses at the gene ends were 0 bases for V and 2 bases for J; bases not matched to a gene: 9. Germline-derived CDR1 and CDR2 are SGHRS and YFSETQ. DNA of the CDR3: TGCGCCAGCAGCTTGGCCACAGTAGCGGGGGCAACCTACGAGCAGTACTTC. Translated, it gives CASSLATVAGATYEQYF.

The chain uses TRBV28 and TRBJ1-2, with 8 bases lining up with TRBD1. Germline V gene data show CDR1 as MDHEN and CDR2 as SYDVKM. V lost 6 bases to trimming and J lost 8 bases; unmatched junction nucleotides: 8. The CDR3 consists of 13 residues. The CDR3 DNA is TGTGCCAGCAGGTCCCAGGGGGCTTCCGGCTACACCTTC. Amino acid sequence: CASRSQGASGYTF.

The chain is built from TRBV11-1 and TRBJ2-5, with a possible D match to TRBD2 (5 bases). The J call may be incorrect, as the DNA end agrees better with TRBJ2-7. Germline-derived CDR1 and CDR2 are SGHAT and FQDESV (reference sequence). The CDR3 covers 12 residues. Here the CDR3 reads CASSPRTVEQYF. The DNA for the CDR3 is TGTGCCAGCAGCCCCCGGACTGTCGAGCAGTACTTC.

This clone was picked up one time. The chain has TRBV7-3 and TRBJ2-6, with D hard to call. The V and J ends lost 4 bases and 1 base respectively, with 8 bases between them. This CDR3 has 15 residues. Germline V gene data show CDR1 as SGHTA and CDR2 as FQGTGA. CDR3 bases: TGTGCCAGCAGCTCTGGGGTATCTGGGGCCAACGTCCTGACTTTC. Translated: CASSSGVSGANVLTF.

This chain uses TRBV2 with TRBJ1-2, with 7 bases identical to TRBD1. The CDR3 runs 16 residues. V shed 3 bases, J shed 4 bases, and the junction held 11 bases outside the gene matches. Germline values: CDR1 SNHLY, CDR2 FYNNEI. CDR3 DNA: TGTGCCAGCAGTGAGACAGGGACGGATGCCGGCTATGGCTACACCTTC. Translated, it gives CASSETGTDAGYGYTF. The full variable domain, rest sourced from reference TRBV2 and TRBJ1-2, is EPEVTQTPSHQVTQMGQEVILRCVPISNHLYFYWYRQILGQKVEFLVSFYNNEISEKSEIFDDQFSVERPDGSNFTLKIRSTKLEDSAMYFCASSETGTDAGYGYTFGSGTRLTVV.

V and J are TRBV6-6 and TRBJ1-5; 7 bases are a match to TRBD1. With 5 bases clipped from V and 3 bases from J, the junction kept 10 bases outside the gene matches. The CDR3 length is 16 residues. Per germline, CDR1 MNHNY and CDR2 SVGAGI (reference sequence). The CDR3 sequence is CASSPNRGGINQPQHF. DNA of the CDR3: TGTGCCAGCAGTCCGAACAGGGGTGGTATCAATCAGCCCCAGCATTTT.

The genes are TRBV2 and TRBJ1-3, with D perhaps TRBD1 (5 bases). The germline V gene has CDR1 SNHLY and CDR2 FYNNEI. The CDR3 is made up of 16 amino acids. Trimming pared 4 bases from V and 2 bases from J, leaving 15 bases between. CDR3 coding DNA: TGTGCCAGCAGTGTTTCAGGGCCAAAGCCTGGAAACACCATATATTTT. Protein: CASSVSGPKPGNTIYF. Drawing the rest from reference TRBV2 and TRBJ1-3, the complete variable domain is EPEVTQTPSHQVTQMGQEVILRCVPISNHLYFYWYRQILGQKVEFLVSFYNNEISEKSEIFDDQFSVERPDGSNFTLKIRSTKLEDSAMYFCASSVSGPKPGNTIYFGEGSWLTVV.

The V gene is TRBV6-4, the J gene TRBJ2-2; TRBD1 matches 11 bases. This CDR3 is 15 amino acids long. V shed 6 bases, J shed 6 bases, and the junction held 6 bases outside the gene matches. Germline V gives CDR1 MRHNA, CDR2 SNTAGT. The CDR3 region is CASRTGQGAAGELFF. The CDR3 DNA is TGTGCCAGCAGAACCGGACAGGGGGCGGCCGGGGAGCTGTTTTTT.

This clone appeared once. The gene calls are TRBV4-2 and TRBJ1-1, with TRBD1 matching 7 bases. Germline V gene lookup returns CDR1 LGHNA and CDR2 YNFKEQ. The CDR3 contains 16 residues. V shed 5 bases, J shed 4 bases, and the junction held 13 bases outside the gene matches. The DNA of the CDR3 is TGTGCCAGCAGCAATCTCATAGCCCGGGACAGCACTGAAGCTTTCTTT. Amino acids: CASSNLIARDSTEAFF.

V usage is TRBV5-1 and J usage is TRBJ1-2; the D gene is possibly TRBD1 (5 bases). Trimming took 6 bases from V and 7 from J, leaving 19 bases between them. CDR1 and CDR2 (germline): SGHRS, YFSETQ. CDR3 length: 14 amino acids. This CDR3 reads CASNSGLQGAGYTF. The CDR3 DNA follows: TGCGCCAGCAACTCCGGGCTGCAGGGCGCTGGCTACACCTTC.

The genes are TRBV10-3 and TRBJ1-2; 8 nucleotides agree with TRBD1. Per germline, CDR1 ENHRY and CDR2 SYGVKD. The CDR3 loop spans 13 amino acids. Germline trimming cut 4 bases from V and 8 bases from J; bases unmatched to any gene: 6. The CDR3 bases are TGTGCCATCAGTGTAGGACAGGGCTTCGGCTACACCTTC. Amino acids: CAISVGQGFGYTF.

CDR3 DNA: TGTGCCAGCAGTTTACTCGCAGGGGCCGGGGAGCTGTTTTTT. Its translation is CASSLLAGAGELFF. V and J are TRBV2 and TRBJ2-2; D is perhaps TRBD1 (6 bases). This CDR3 is 14 amino acids long. V was trimmed by 5 bases and J by 6 bases, leaving 13 bases between them. CDR1 SNHLY and CDR2 FYNNEI come from the germline V gene.